The entry that follows covers one T cell receptor beta chain sequence. Its antigen is undetermined. The PCR ran on 60 Vbeta and 13 Jbeta primers. As handled by the study authors: In a later analysis, 80 million or so unique TCR beta chains included roughly 11 million shared by two or more donors. TCRdb's copy holds only in-frame clones and misses some; the assay was immunoSEQ multiplex PCR. V and J calls and clone size are those listed in that table; D and trimming were worked out from the DNA. The table has more than 80,000 clones, around 74% seen once. The data originate from a study of cytomegalovirus exposure and HLA in healthy donors. Germline values: CDR1 MDHEN, CDR2 SYDVKM. The CDR3 has 15 amino acids. V lost 5 bases, J lost 4 bases, and 9 bases stayed unmatched. Findings of the study overall: A missense DCLRE1C variant was associated with V- and J-gene trimming of TCR beta chains in a later analysis, and an independent cohort replicated the association. In vitro work confirmed that a few CMV-associated chains recognize CMV antigens.

Sequencing was carried out using PBMCs. The TCR originated in a woman aged 65 to 85 in good health and CMV-seropositive. V and J are TRBV28 and TRBJ2-7, with 9 nucleotides matching TRBD1. The chain's CDR3 is CASSPSRDRVYEQYF. The CDR3 DNA is TGTGCCAGCAGTCCCTCCCGGGACAGGGTATACGAGCAGTACTTC.